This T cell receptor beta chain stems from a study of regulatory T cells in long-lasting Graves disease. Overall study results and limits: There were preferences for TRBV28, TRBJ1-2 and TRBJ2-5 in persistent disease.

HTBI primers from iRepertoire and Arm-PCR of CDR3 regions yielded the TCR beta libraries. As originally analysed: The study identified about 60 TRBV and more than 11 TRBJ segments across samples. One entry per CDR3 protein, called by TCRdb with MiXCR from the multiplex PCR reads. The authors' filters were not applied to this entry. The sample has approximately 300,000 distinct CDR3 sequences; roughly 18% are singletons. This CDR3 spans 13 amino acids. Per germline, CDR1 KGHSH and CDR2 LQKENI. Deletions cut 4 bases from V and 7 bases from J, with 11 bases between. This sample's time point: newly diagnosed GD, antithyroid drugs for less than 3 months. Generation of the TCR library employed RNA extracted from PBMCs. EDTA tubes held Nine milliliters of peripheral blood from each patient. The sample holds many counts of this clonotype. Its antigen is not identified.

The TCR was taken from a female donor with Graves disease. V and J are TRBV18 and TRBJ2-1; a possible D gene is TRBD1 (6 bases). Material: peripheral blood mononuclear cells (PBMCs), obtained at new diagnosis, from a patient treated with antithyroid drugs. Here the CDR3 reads CASSLTGTNEQFF. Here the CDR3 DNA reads TGTGCCAGCTCACTTACAGGGACGAATGAGCAGTTCTTC.